A selection of T cell receptor beta chains follows, all from one sample in a study of cytomegalovirus exposure and HLA in healthy donors. The repertoire was sequenced with immunoSEQ multiplex PCR; TCRdb's copy has only in-frame clones and lacks some. The profile covers approximately 150,000 clones, with roughly 80% appearing a single time and 9.5% to 10% taken by the ten largest. Sequenced sample: PBMCs. Receptors were obtained from a man between 18 and 35 years old in good health and CMV-seropositive. The CDR3 runs from the conserved cysteine through the conserved F or W. A D gene is named only where the DNA matches it firmly. For some rows the clone size is stated as once, few or many, or as a class when expanded; others skip it.

D gene: .
V gene: TRBV11-2
J gene: TRBJ2-5
clone size: .
CDR3 DNA: TGTGCCAGCAGCTTCGGACAGTTCGGGGAGACCCAGTACTTC
CDR3 protein: CASSFGQFGETQYF

D gene: TRBD2
V gene: TRBV7-9
J gene: TRBJ2-3
clone size: .
CDR3 DNA: TGTGCCAGCAGCTTCGGGGCGGGAGCTAGCACAGATACGCAGTATTTT
CDR3 protein: CASSFGAGASTDTQYF

D gene: TRBD2
V gene: TRBV6-1
J gene: TRBJ2-3
clone size: .
CDR3 DNA: TGTGCCAGCAGTGAAAACCTAGCGGGGGGGGCAGATACGCAGTATTTT
CDR3 protein: CASSENLAGGADTQYF

D gene: .
V gene: TRBV5-1
J gene: TRBJ1-4
clone size: few
CDR3 DNA: TGCGCCAGCAGCTTAAACAGGGCTGAAAAACTGTTTTTT
CDR3 protein: CASSLNRAEKLFF

D gene: TRBD1
V gene: TRBV10-3
J gene: TRBJ1-2
clone size: .
CDR3 DNA: TGTGCCATCAGGGGACAGGGGGCGCTAGGCTATGGCTACACCTTC
CDR3 protein: CAIRGQGALGYGYTF

D gene: TRBD1
V gene: TRBV2
J gene: TRBJ1-1
clone size: .
CDR3 DNA: TGTGCCAGGCAGGGACAGTTGAACACTGAAGCTTTCTTT
CDR3 protein: CARQGQLNTEAFF

D gene: TRBD1
V gene: TRBV10-3
J gene: TRBJ2-2
clone size: .
CDR3 DNA: TGTGCCATCACCGCGGACAGGGGGCCCGGGGAGCTGTTTTTT
CDR3 protein: CAITADRGPGELFF

D gene: .
V gene: TRBV11-2
J gene: TRBJ2-7
clone size: .
CDR3 DNA: TGTGCCAGCAGCTTAGTAAAGGGCCGGACAGCCAACTACGAGCAGTACTTC
CDR3 protein: CASSLVKGRTANYEQYF

D gene: .
V gene: TRBV28
J gene: TRBJ1-4
clone size: .
CDR3 DNA: TGTGCCAGCAGTCCTCTTGTGGGGCCCCAGCTAAATGAAAAACTGTTTTTT
CDR3 protein: CASSPLVGPQLNEKLFF

D gene: .
V gene: TRBV2
J gene: TRBJ2-7
clone size: .
CDR3 DNA: TGTGCCAGCAGTGAGAACCTGGGGCGGGGGAGGGGGGAGCAGTACTTC
CDR3 protein: CASSENLGRGRGEQYF

D gene: .
V gene: TRBV7-9
J gene: TRBJ2-7
clone size: once
CDR3 DNA: TGTGCCAGCAGCTCGTCCCGGAGCTCCTACGAGCAGTACTTC
CDR3 protein: CASSSSRSSYEQYF

D gene: TRBD1
V gene: TRBV6-1
J gene: TRBJ1-1
clone size: few
CDR3 DNA: TGTGCCAGCATGTGGGGACAGCTAAACACTGAAGCTTTCTTT
CDR3 protein: CASMWGQLNTEAFF

D gene: .
V gene: TRBV18
J gene: TRBJ2-7
clone size: .
CDR3 DNA: TGTGCCAGCTCAGAAACAGGGTACGAGCAGTACTTC
CDR3 protein: CASSETGYEQYF

D gene: .
V gene: TRBV7-9
J gene: TRBJ2-6
clone size: .
CDR3 DNA: TGTTCCAGCAGCTCATTCGCGGCTGGGGCCAACGTCCTGACTTTC
CDR3 protein: CSSSSFAAGANVLTF

D gene: .
V gene: TRBV18
J gene: TRBJ2-7
clone size: .
CDR3 DNA: TGTGCCAGCTCACCATCAGGGCTTTACGAGCAGTACTTC
CDR3 protein: CASSPSGLYEQYF

D gene: .
V gene: TRBV4-3
J gene: TRBJ2-7
clone size: once
CDR3 DNA: TGCGCCAGCAGCCAAGTTGCCGCCGGCGGAACCTACGAGCAGTACTTC
CDR3 protein: CASSQVAAGGTYEQYF

D gene: .
V gene: TRBV27
J gene: TRBJ1-5
clone size: once
CDR3 DNA: TGTGCCAGCAGTTCAAGTAGCCTGAATCAGCCCCAGCATTTT
CDR3 protein: CASSSSSLNQPQHF

D gene: .
V gene: TRBV5-5
J gene: TRBJ2-3
clone size: once
CDR3 DNA: TGTGCCAGCAGCTTGGAAGCTGGGGCTGTTTCCACAGATACGCAGTATTTT
CDR3 protein: CASSLEAGAVSTDTQYF

D gene: TRBD2
V gene: TRBV27
J gene: TRBJ2-1
clone size: .
CDR3 DNA: TGTGCCAGCCATTACAGGACTAGCGGGACGAATGAGCAGTTCTTC
CDR3 protein: CASHYRTSGTNEQFF

D gene: .
V gene: TRBV6-5
J gene: TRBJ1-2
clone size: .
CDR3 DNA: TGTGCCAGCAGTTCATCCTGGGGGGGGCAAGGCTATGGCTACACCTTC
CDR3 protein: CASSSSWGGQGYGYTF

D gene: .
V gene: TRBV7-2
J gene: TRBJ1-5
clone size: few
CDR3 DNA: TGTGCCAGCAGCAAACAGGGTGCGAAATATCAGCCCCAGCATTTT
CDR3 protein: CASSKQGAKYQPQHF

D gene: TRBD1
V gene: TRBV10-3
J gene: TRBJ1-2
clone size: .
CDR3 DNA: TGTGCCATCAGTGAAAGGTCCCAGGGGGCGCGTGGCTACACCTTC
CDR3 protein: CAISERSQGARGYTF